This section outlines one T cell receptor (beta chain) sequence together with its context. Its antigen is unidentified. Germline V CDR1 and CDR2: MNHEY, SVGAGI. Trimming took off 2 bases at V and 2 bases at J, with 16 bases between the two ends. This CDR3 spans 16 amino acids. Produced via immunoSEQ multiplex PCR; TCRdb's table is partial and in-frame only. This sample carries some 2,100,000 clones, about 92% of them seen once, and the ten largest clones take 1.5% to 2%. The data belong to a study of shared clonotypes between healthy human individuals. Across the whole study: A donor's plate count was three for CD4 naive and three for CD4 memory; CD8 naive had two and CD8 memory one. Points from the study as a whole: Sampling covered blood only; tissue repertoires likely differ.

CD45RO-negative cells were positively selected for CCR7, leaving out terminally differentiated effector memory CD45RA+ cells. Each sample came from a Caucasian adult donor living in Nashville, Tennessee. The TCR originated in a man between 18 and 29 years old in good health. Some clones in this sample may be carry-over from other donors' samples. The chain combines TRBV6-5 with TRBJ2-7; no clear D gene. Material for sequencing was naive CD8+ T cells from PBMCs. CDR3 sequence (DNA): TGTGCCAGCAGTTACGCGGTCCTTCCGGGCGCCTACGAGCAGTACTTC. Its protein product is CASSYAVLPGAYEQYF.